This T cell receptor beta chain was sequenced in a study of cytomegalovirus exposure and HLA in healthy donors. As concerns this clone: No antigen is known for it.

The CDR3 is made up of 17 amino acids. J was trimmed by 1 base and V by 0 bases; bases with no gene match: 8. Germline values: CDR1 LNHNV, CDR2 YYDKDF (reference sequence). Primers included in the PCR were 60 Vbeta and 13 Jbeta primers. Only in-frame clones appear in the TCRdb table, and some are missing; sequencing was by immunoSEQ multiplex PCR. Seen here are roughly 200,000 clones, over 65% observed once, and the top ten hold roughly 3.6%. Whole-study results and caveats: A missense variant in DCLRE1C was later tied to TCR beta V- and J-gene trimming.

Donors likely had unrecorded immune exposures despite being nominally healthy when sampled. The sequence came from a middle-aged man in good health and CMV-seropositive. This chain connects TRBV15 to TRBJ2-7; 8 positions match TRBD1. The sample consisted of PBMCs. The CDR3 sequence: CATSRELRTGRSYEQYF. CDR3 coding DNA: TGTGCCACCAGCAGAGAACTACGGACAGGGAGGTCCTACGAGCAGTACTTC.